The 12 T cell receptor beta chains listed next were all sequenced from one sample in a study of blood T cell repertoires in COVID-19 (dated by TCRdb to 2018 to 2021). Preparation of the library involved the immunoSEQ multiplex PCR assay. TCRdb obtained this table from immuneACCESS and retained in-frame rearrangements with V and J assigned. These tables miss some clones; where compared with another copy, unresolved V genes account for less than half of the shortfall, and the remainder is unexplained. The sample table holds more than 110,000 clones, of which about 82% were seen once. The top ten hold just under 3% of the sample. Material for sequencing was peripheral blood. Receptors originate from a man aged 50 to 60 with acute or convalescent COVID-19.

This clone occurred once. The chain has TRBV5-4 and TRBJ2-3, with 15 bases identical to TRBD2. V was clipped by 4 bases and J by 5 bases; unmatched bases: 8. The CDR3 has 17 residues. CDR1 and CDR2 from the germline V gene are SGHNT and YYREEE (reference sequence). CDR3 sequence (DNA): TGTGCCAGCAGCCCAGGGACTAGCGGGAGGCCGGGAGATACGCAGTATTTT. Amino acid sequence: CASSPGTSGRPGDTQYF.

The chain couples TRBV7-6 to TRBJ1-1, with D tentatively TRBD1 (6 bases). CDR1 and CDR2 from the germline V gene are SGHVS and FNYEAQ. V shed 5 bases and J shed 0 bases, with 13 bases lying between them. The CDR3 is 15 residues long. This CDR3 reads CASSSSTGMNTEAFF. For the CDR3, the DNA is TGTGCCAGCAGCAGCTCGACAGGAATGAACACTGAAGCTTTCTTT.

The J gene is TRBJ2-2, the V gene TRBV9; TRBD1 matches 7 bases. CDR3 length: 16 amino acids. The trim removed 0 bases at V and 4 bases at J, leaving 6 bases unmatched. Germline CDR1 reads SGDLS; CDR2 reads YYNGEE. The CDR3 spells CASSVARGSLTGELFF. The DNA of the CDR3 is TGTGCCAGCAGCGTAGCCAGGGGGTCGCTCACCGGGGAGCTGTTTTTT.

This sequence joins TRBV3-1 (or the pseudogene TRBV3-2) and TRBJ1-1, with TRBD1 matching over 8 bases. After removal of 1 base from V and 11 bases from J, the junction contained 9 bases not matched to a gene. Germline CDR1 LGHDT, CDR2 YNNKEL (reference sequence). The CDR3 has 14 residues. The CDR3 DNA sequence: TGTGCCAGCAGCCAAGGTAACAGGGGGATGGTGGCTTTCTTT. It encodes CASSQGNRGMVAFF.

The chain uses TRBV20-1 and TRBJ1-6, with 7 bases lining up with TRBD1. V was pared by 3 bases and J by 8 bases, with 4 bases of the junction left unmatched. Looked up from germline, CDR1 is DFQATT and CDR2 is SNEGSKA (reference sequence). The CDR3 covers 13 residues. The CDR3 loop is CSASRTGDSPLHF. The DNA for the CDR3 is TGCAGTGCTAGTAGGACAGGTGATTCACCCCTCCACTTT.

This clone was found a few times. The gene calls are TRBV19 and TRBJ2-2, with D possibly TRBD1 on 6 matching bases. V was cut by 1 base and J by 5 bases, with 8 bases left in between. CDR3 length equals 14 residues. Germline-derived CDR1 and CDR2 are LNHDA and SQIVND (reference sequence). CDR3 nucleotide sequence: TGTGCCAGTAGTATAGTAAGGGGGACCGGGGAGCTGTTTTTT. This gives the protein CASSIVRGTGELFF.

Concerning this clone itself: One junction end disagrees with the germline gene, perhaps due to a read error. V usage is TRBV7-2 and J usage is TRBJ2-3; no clear D gene. The CDR3 has 14 amino acids. Germline CDR1 is SGHTA and CDR2 is FQGNSA. The CDR3 bases are TGTGCCAGCAGTTTAGGGCATAGCACAGATACGCAGTATTTT. Translated, it gives CASSLGHSTDTQYF.

The chain has TRBV3-1 (or the pseudogene TRBV3-2) and TRBJ1-5; the match to TRBD1 covers 7 bases. V lost 2 bases and J lost 3; bases outside the gene matches: 4. The germline V gene has CDR1 LGHDT and CDR2 YNNKEL (reference sequence). The CDR3 covers 15 residues. CDR3 bases: TGTGCCAGCAGCCAACTAACAGGGGACAATCAGCCCCAGCATTTT. It encodes CASSQLTGDNQPQHF.

The V call is TRBV6-5, the J call TRBJ1-1, with 7 bases that match TRBD1. The ends lost 7 bases at V and 0 bases at J; junction bases unmatched: 2. Germline V gene lookup returns CDR1 MNHEY and CDR2 SVGAGI. The CDR3 is made up of 13 amino acids. Here the CDR3 DNA reads TGTGCCAGCAACAGGGGTATGAACACTGAAGCTTTCTTT. It specifies CASNRGMNTEAFF.

The gene calls are TRBV19 and TRBJ1-2; 7 bases agree with TRBD1. This CDR3 is 18 amino acids long. The germline V gene encodes CDR1 LNHDA and CDR2 SQIVND (reference sequence). Germline trimming cut 0 bases from V and 3 bases from J; bases unmatched to any gene: 13. The CDR3 nucleotides are TGTGCCAGTAGTATAGATCTAGGACAGGCGGCGGGTGACTATGGCTACACCTTC. This encodes CASSIDLGQAAGDYGYTF.

The rearrangement uses TRBV27 and TRBJ1-6, with a weak D call TRBD1 (5 bases). Germline V gene lookup returns CDR1 MNHEY and CDR2 SMNVEV (reference sequence). The CDR3 has 15 amino acids. Trimming stripped 3 bases from V and 2 bases from J, with 8 bases between. The CDR3 protein is CASSLRQTYNSPLHF. The CDR3 coding sequence is TGTGCCAGCAGTTTGCGACAGACCTATAATTCACCCCTCCACTTT.

The chain uses TRBV5-8 and TRBJ1-3; D call uncertain. Germline CDR1 and CDR2: SGHTS and YDEGEE. V dropped 1 base and J dropped 1 base, with 3 bases sitting between them. The CDR3 has 13 residues. The CDR3 region is CASSLPSGNTIYF. CDR3 in DNA: TGTGCCAGCAGCTTGCCGTCTGGAAACACCATATATTTT.